Below, one T cell receptor beta chain is given with its context. The data derive from a study of cytomegalovirus exposure and HLA in healthy donors. Turning to the study itself: A later analysis reported the same platform for the 110 or so validation repertoires and the approximately 720 first-cohort repertoires.

Measured with immunoSEQ multiplex PCR; TCRdb has only the in-frame clones, and not every one. The data contain tens of thousands of clones, about 93% of them singletons. The receptor was derived from a man aged 18 to 30 in good health and CMV-seronegative. Sequencing used PBMCs.

This chain's CDR3 is CASSHPGLQSYEQYF. DNA for the CDR3: TGTGCCAGCAGCCACCCGGGACTCCAATCTTACGAGCAGTACTTC. V gene TRBV11-2 combines with J gene TRBJ2-7, with a weak D call TRBD2 (6 bases). The CDR3 is 15 residues long. Between the trimmed V and J ends, which lost 5 bases and 4 bases, there was a span of 18 bases. CDR1 SGHAT and CDR2 FQNNGV come from the germline V gene.